Here is one TCR beta chain with its context. cDNA synthesis used the whole RNA isolate, giving expressed TCRB sequences. Some clones are missing from TCRdb's copy, which holds only in-frame ones; the method was immunoSEQ multiplex PCR. The sample has 350,000 to 450,000 clones, approximately 15% seen once; the top ten hold 0.019%. This entry is derived from a study of beta chain features in type 1 diabetes. This CDR3 has 15 amino acids. Per the germline V gene, CDR1 is WNHNN and CDR2 is SYGVQD (reference sequence). With 3 bases clipped from V and 4 bases from J, the junction kept 6 bases outside the gene matches.

The chain uses TRBV10-1 and TRBJ2-5; 9 nucleotides match TRBD2. The sample comprised naive CD4+ T cells from blood. The origin of this receptor is a woman younger than 30 in good health. CDR3 loop: CASSDGGRALETQYF. CDR3 nucleotide sequence: TGCGCCAGCAGTGACGGCGGGAGGGCGTTAGAGACCCAGTACTTC.